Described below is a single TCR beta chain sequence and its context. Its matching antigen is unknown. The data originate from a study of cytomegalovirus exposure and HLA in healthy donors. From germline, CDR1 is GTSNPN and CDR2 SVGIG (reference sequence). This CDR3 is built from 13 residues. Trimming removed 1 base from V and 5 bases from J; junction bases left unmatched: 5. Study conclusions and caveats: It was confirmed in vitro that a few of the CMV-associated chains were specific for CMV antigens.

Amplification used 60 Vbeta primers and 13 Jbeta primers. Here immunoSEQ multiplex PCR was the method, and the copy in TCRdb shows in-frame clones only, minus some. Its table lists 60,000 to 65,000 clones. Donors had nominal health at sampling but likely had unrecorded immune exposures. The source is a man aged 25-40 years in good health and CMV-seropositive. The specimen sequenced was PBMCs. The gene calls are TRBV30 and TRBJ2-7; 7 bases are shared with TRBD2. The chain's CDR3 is CAWSGGGSDEQYF. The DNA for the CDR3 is TGTGCCTGGAGTGGGGGCGGGAGCGACGAGCAGTACTTC.